One sample yielded the 25 T cell receptor beta chains listed below, sequenced in a study of blood T cells in healthy people across ages. For the second PCR, which ran for about 6 to 11 cycles, a sample-barcoded 5' primer and a J-beta primer mix were used. TCRdb called the 5' RACE reads again in MiXCR, with one record for every CDR3 protein. The repertoire includes about 2 million distinct CDR3 sequences, 49% of them detected once, and 2.1% sits in the top ten. Sequenced input: blood. These receptor sequences come from a middle-aged woman in good health.

To note about this clonotype: An end of the junction does not agree with germline; a read error may underlie this. V gene TRBV7-7 combines with J gene TRBJ2-5; a possible D gene is TRBD2 (6 bases). The germline gives CDR1 SSHAT, CDR2 FNYEAQ (reference sequence). The CDR3 has 14 amino acids. CDR3 region: CASSLGGARQTQYF. The CDR3 DNA is TGTGCTAGCAGCCTCGGAGGGGCAAGGCAGACCCAGTACTTC.

The chain carries TRBV5-1 and TRBJ1-2; D is uncertain. Trimming removed 1 base from V and 0 bases from J, with 13 bases in between. The CDR3 spans 16 residues. The V gene's germline CDR1 is SGHRS and CDR2 YFSETQ. CDR3 in amino acids: CASSLNSAAANYGYTF. DNA for the CDR3: TGCGCCAGCAGCTTGAACAGTGCAGCAGCTAACTATGGCTACACCTTC. Supplemented by reference TRBV5-1 and TRBJ1-2, the full variable domain reads KAGVTQTPRYLIKTRGQQVTLSCSPISGHRSVSWYQQTPGQGLQFLFEYFSETQRNKGNFPGRFSGRQFSNSRSEMNVSTLELGDSALYLCASSLNSAAANYGYTFGSGTRLTVV.

This clonotype has more than one count but fewer than ten. The chain uses TRBV6-2 or TRBV6-3 and TRBJ1-2, with D maybe TRBD1 (5 bases). This CDR3 has 15 amino acids. Germline V lookup: CDR1 MNHEY, CDR2 SVGEGT. Deletions cut 6 bases from V and 4 bases from J, with 18 bases between. Here the CDR3 reads CASSRPGPTGYGYTF. CDR3 in DNA: TGTGCCAGCAGCCGACCAGGGCCCACGGGCTATGGCTACACCTTC.

The chain uses TRBV7-8 and TRBJ2-1; D unclear. Trimming took off 1 base at V and 9 bases at J, with 7 bases between the two ends. CDR3 length equals 12 residues. The V gene's germline CDR1 is SGHVS and CDR2 FQNEAQ. DNA for the CDR3: TGTGCCAGCAGCTTAGGGTGGATTGAGCAGTTCTTC. This sequence encodes CASSLGWIEQFF. Full variable domain (remainder filled in from reference TRBV7-8 and TRBJ2-1): GAGVSQSPRYKVAKRGQDVALRCDPISGHVSLFWYQQALGQGPEFLTYFQNEAQLDKSGLPSDRFFAERPEGSVSTLKIQRTQQEDSAVYLCASSLGWIEQFFGPGTRLTVL.

J is TRBJ2-3 and V is TRBV9, with a tentative D call TRBD1 (6 bases). Trimming cost V 3 bases and J 1 base, with 12 bases left between them. The germline CDR1 and CDR2 sequences are SGDLS and YYNGEE. CDR3 length: 15 residues. The CDR3 DNA follows: TGTGCCAGCAGCGCAAAGACAGGAGGCACAGATACGCAGTATTTT. It codes for CASSAKTGGTDTQYF.

This clonotype was seen once. The V gene is TRBV20-1, the J gene TRBJ2-4; D is perhaps TRBD2 (7 bases). The CDR3 runs 18 residues. V was pared by 5 bases and J by 0 bases, with 23 bases between. Germline CDR1 and CDR2: DFQATT and SNEGSKA (reference sequence). The CDR3 protein is CSAEPAMGAGEAKNIQYF. The DNA for the CDR3 is TGCAGTGCTGAACCGGCAATGGGGGCGGGGGAAGCCAAAAACATTCAGTACTTC.

This clonotype was detected a few times. This chain connects TRBV13 to TRBJ2-1, with 8 bases fitting TRBD1. Germline values: CDR1 PRHDT, CDR2 FYEKMQ (reference sequence). The V and J ends lost 5 bases and 5 bases, in that order; junction bases with no gene match: 5. CDR3 length equals 14 residues. The CDR3 sequence: CASSVRGLNNEQFF. DNA for the CDR3: TGTGCCAGCAGCGTCAGGGGGCTGAACAATGAGCAGTTCTTC. The entire variable domain, with the rest obtained from reference TRBV13 and TRBJ2-1, is as follows: AAGVIQSPRHLIKEKRETATLKCYPIPRHDTVYWYQQGPGQDPQFLISFYEKMQSDKGSIPDRFSAQQFSDYHSELNMSSLELGDSALYFCASSVRGLNNEQFFGPGTRLTVL.

This chain connects TRBV7-2 to TRBJ2-1; 13 positions match TRBD2. The V gene end was trimmed by 2 bases and the J gene end by 7 bases; junction bases not matched to a gene: 5. This CDR3 is built from 16 residues. Germline V gene lookup returns CDR1 SGHTA and CDR2 FQGNSA. CDR3 sequence (DNA): TGTGCCAGCAGCTTAAAGCGGACTAGCGGGGGAAATGAGCAGTTCTTC. It encodes CASSLKRTSGGNEQFF. The entire variable domain, with the rest obtained from reference TRBV7-2 and TRBJ2-1, is as follows: GAGVSQSPSNKVTEKGKDVELRCDPISGHTALYWYRQSLGQGLEFLIYFQGNSAPDKSGLPSDRFSAERTGGSVSTLTIQRTQQEDSAVYLCASSLKRTSGGNEQFFGPGTRLTVL.

Note on this clonotype: The junction does not match germline at one end; this may be a read error. CDR3 bases: TGTGCCAGTAGCCCTCTGATCGGGGATACGCAGTATTTT. Translating gives CASSPLIGDTQYF. The chain recombines TRBV4-2 with TRBJ2-3; D uncertain. The CDR3 runs to 13 residues. The germline V gene has CDR1 LGHNA and CDR2 YNFKEQ.

This clonotype was picked up a small number of times. V and J are TRBV7-2 and TRBJ2-5; 7 bases match TRBD1. The end of the DNA is better explained by TRBJ2-7, so the J call may be wrong. The CDR3 has 14 amino acids. Germline CDR1 and CDR2: SGHTA and FQGNSA. CDR3 sequence (DNA): TGTGCCAGCAGTTTGGGACAGACCTATAACGAGCAGTACTTC. Amino acids: CASSLGQTYNEQYF.

The chain joins TRBV6-5 to TRBJ1-2, with D perhaps matching TRBD1 (6 bases). There are 14 residues in the CDR3. Trimming removed 6 bases from V and 7 bases from J, with 18 bases in between. Per germline, CDR1 MNHEY and CDR2 SVGAGI. The CDR3 DNA reads TGTGCCAGCAGCACACCTACAGGGAATCGTGGCTACACCTTC. Its translation is CASSTPTGNRGYTF.

This chain links TRBV13 with TRBJ1-2, with a possible D match to TRBD1 (6 bases). CDR1 PRHDT and CDR2 FYEKMQ come from the germline V gene (reference sequence). CDR3 length: 15 amino acids. Trimming left V 3 bases short and J 5 bases short, with 16 bases between. CDR3 protein: CASSFGGGSFYGYTF. The DNA of the CDR3 is TGTGCCAGCAGCTTTGGAGGGGGGTCTTTTTATGGCTACACCTTC.

This clonotype was detected a few times. This chain joins TRBV4-2 and TRBJ2-5; 10 bases are a match to TRBD2. The ends lost 2 bases at V and 2 bases at J; junction bases unmatched: 5. The germline gives CDR1 LGHNA, CDR2 YNFKEQ. The CDR3 runs to 16 residues. CDR3 loop: CASSQIAGGSQETQYF. DNA of the CDR3: TGTGCCAGCAGCCAAATAGCGGGGGGCTCTCAAGAGACCCAGTACTTC.

A single count supports this clonotype. The rearrangement joins TRBV6-6 to TRBJ2-1; 8 nucleotides line up with TRBD1. V was pared by 5 bases and J by 9 bases, with 6 bases of the junction left unmatched. This CDR3 spans 13 amino acids. Per germline, CDR1 MNHNY and CDR2 SVGAGI (reference sequence). DNA for the CDR3: TGTGCCAGCAGTCCCAGGGGGCAGGGTGAGCAGTTCTTC. This sequence encodes CASSPRGQGEQFF.

This clonotype was detected only once. CDR3 amino acids: CASSDAGPGEQFF. The CDR3 bases are TGTGCCAGCAGCGACGCGGGCCCAGGGGAGCAGTTCTTC. The chain employs TRBV27 and TRBJ2-1; tentatively, D is TRBD1 or TRBD2 (5 bases each). Germline CDR1 is MNHEY and CDR2 is SMNVEV (reference sequence). Trimming shortened V by 6 bases and J by 10 bases, and 16 bases separated the two germline ends. CDR3 length: 13 amino acids.

This clonotype turned up a few times. The chain recombines TRBV29-1 with TRBJ2-3; no firm D call. Germline values: CDR1 SQVTM, CDR2 ANQGSEA. Trimming cost V 5 bases and J 2 bases, with 8 bases left between them. The CDR3 has 12 amino acids. The DNA for the CDR3 is TGCAGCGTTAGGCCCGCCACAGATACGCAGTATTTT. Amino acid sequence: CSVRPATDTQYF.

The chain carries TRBV24-1 and TRBJ1-4; D remains ambiguous. V was trimmed by 3 bases and J by 5 bases, leaving 15 bases between them. CDR3 length: 16 residues. Germline loops: CDR1 KGHDR, CDR2 SFDVKD. DNA for the CDR3: TGTGCCACCAGTGATGGAATAGACCGCTTCAATGAAAAACTGTTTTTT. It translates to CATSDGIDRFNEKLFF.

The CDR3 sequence: CSAGAQGQGDYGYTF. For the CDR3, the DNA is TGCAGTGCTGGGGCACAGGGACAGGGGGACTATGGCTACACCTTC. The gene calls are TRBV20-1 and TRBJ1-2, with TRBD1 matching over 11 bases. The CDR3 consists of 15 residues. V shed 5 bases, J shed 3 bases, and the junction held 8 bases outside the gene matches. Germline values: CDR1 DFQATT, CDR2 SNEGSKA (reference sequence).

Of note for this clonotype: The junction and the germline gene differ at one end; a read error may be behind it. The CDR3 bases are TGTGCCACCAGTGGGGCCGGGACAAACAACGAGCAGTTCTTC. Its translation is CATSGAGTNNEQFF. The chain couples TRBV24-1 to TRBJ2-1, with a possible D match to TRBD1 (6 bases). The CDR3 has 14 amino acids. Germline V gene data show CDR1 as KGHDR and CDR2 as SFDVKD.

There are a few counts of this clonotype. The chain joins TRBV7-9 to TRBJ2-7, with D hard to call. The CDR3 spans 13 residues. Trimming took off 4 bases at V and 5 bases at J, with 12 bases between the two ends. CDR1 and CDR2 (germline): SEHNR, FQNEAQ (reference sequence). The CDR3 is CASSSFRRNEQYF. DNA of the CDR3: TGTGCCAGCAGCTCCTTCAGGAGAAACGAGCAGTACTTC. Full variable domain (missing parts from reference TRBV7-9 and TRBJ2-7): DTGVSQNPRHKITKRGQNVTFRCDPISEHNRLYWYRQTLGQGPEFLTYFQNEAQLEKSRLLSDRFSAERPKGSFSTLEIQRTEQGDSAMYLCASSSFRRNEQYFGPGTRLTVT.

The chain joins TRBV28 to TRBJ1-6; D is undetermined. The CDR3 is 14 residues long. Trimming took 4 bases from V and 4 from J, leaving 8 bases between them. Germline CDR1 is MDHEN and CDR2 is SYDVKM. CDR3 DNA sequence: TGTGCCAGCAGTTGGGCGGATTATAATTCACCCCTCCACTTT. This sequence encodes CASSWADYNSPLHF.

The rearrangement links TRBV4-3 to TRBJ2-3, with no clear D. Germline V gene sequence: CDR1 LGHNA, CDR2 YSLEER. CDR3 size: 16 residues. V lost 0 bases and J 3 bases, leaving 13 bases between the germline ends. CDR3 sequence: CASSQDPSSPTDTQYF. Written as DNA, the CDR3 is TGCGCCAGCAGCCAAGATCCTAGTAGCCCTACAGATACGCAGTATTTT.

This clonotype has only a few counts. The rearrangement uses TRBV28 and TRBJ2-1; D possibly matches TRBD1 or TRBD2 (5 bases each). Germline V gives CDR1 MDHEN, CDR2 SYDVKM. The CDR3 has 14 amino acids. Between the trimmed V and J ends, which lost 3 bases and 7 bases, there was a span of 13 bases. In DNA, the CDR3 is TGTGCCAGCAGTTTTGGTGAGGGGTTGAATGAGCAGTTCTTC. Its translation: CASSFGEGLNEQFF.

The chain couples TRBV27 to TRBJ2-3; D remains ambiguous. V lost 2 bases and J lost 4, with 10 bases in between. The CDR3 consists of 14 residues. CDR1 is MNHEY and CDR2 is SMNVEV in the germline V gene (reference sequence). CDR3: CASSLREPADTQYF. The CDR3 region has the DNA TGTGCCAGCAGTTTAAGAGAACCCGCAGATACGCAGTATTTT.

The chain uses TRBV29-1 and TRBJ2-7; 9 bases fit TRBD1. The CDR3 runs 18 residues. With V trimmed by 1 base and J by 1 base, 14 bases remained unmatched. Germline-derived CDR1 and CDR2 are SQVTM and ANQGSEA. CDR3 nucleotide sequence: TGCAGCGTTGAAGCCCACCCCCAGACAGGGGGTTCTTCCTACGAGCAGTACTTC. This encodes CSVEAHPQTGGSSYEQYF.